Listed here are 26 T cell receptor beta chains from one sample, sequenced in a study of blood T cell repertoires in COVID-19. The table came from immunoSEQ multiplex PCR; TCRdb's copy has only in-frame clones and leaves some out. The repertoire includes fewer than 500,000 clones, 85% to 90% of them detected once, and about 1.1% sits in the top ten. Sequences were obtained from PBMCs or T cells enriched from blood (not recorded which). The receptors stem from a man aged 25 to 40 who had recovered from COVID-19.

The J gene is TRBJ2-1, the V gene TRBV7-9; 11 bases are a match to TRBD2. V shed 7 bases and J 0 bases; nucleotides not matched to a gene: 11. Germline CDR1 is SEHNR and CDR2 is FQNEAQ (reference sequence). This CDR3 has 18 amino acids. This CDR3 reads CASNGLAGGSSSYNEQFF. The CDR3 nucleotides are TGTGCCAGCAACGGGCTAGCGGGAGGATCGAGCTCCTACAATGAGCAGTTCTTC.

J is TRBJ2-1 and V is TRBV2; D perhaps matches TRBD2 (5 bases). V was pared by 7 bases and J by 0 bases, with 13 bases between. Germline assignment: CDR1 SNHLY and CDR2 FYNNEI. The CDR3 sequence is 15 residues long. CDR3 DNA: TGTGCCAGCAAGAGGGCGGGTAGCTCCTACAATGAGCAGTTCTTC. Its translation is CASKRAGSSYNEQFF.

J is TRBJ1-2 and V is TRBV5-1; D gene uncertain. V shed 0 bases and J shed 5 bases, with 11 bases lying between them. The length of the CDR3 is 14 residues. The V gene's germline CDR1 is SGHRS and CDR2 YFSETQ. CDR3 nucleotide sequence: TGCGCCAGCAGCTTGGCGGATGGAGGGTATGGCTACACCTTC. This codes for CASSLADGGYGYTF. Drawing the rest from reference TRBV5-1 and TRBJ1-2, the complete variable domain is KAGVTQTPRYLIKTRGQQVTLSCSPISGHRSVSWYQQTPGQGLQFLFEYFSETQRNKGNFPGRFSGRQFSNSRSEMNVSTLELGDSALYLCASSLADGGYGYTFGSGTRLTVV.

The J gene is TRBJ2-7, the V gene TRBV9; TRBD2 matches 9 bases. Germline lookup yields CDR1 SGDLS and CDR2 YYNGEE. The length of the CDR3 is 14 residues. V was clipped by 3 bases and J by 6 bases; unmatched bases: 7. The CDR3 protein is CASSAAVAGVEQYF. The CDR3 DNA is TGTGCCAGCAGCGCCGCGGTAGCGGGAGTCGAGCAGTACTTC.

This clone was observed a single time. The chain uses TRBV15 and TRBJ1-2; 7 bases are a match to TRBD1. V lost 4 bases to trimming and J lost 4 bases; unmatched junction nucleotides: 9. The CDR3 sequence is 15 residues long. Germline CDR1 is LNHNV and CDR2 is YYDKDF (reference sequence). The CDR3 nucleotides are TGTGCCACCAGCAACCGACAGGGCAATGTCTATGGCTACACCTTC. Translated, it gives CATSNRQGNVYGYTF.

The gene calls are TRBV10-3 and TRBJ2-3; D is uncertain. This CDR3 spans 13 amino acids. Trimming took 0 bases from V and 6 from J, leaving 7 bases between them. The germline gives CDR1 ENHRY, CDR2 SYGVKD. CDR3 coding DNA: TGTGCCATCAGTGAGTCGATGGAGGATACGCAGTATTTT. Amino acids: CAISESMEDTQYF.

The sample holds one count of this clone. CDR3 bases: TGTGCCAGCAGCCTCATCGGGGACGAGCAGTACTTC. This sequence encodes CASSLIGDEQYF. This sequence joins TRBV12-3 or TRBV12-4 and TRBJ2-7; D may be TRBD2 (5 bases). The CDR3 extends over 12 amino acids. V shed 6 bases and J shed 5 bases, with 11 bases lying between them.

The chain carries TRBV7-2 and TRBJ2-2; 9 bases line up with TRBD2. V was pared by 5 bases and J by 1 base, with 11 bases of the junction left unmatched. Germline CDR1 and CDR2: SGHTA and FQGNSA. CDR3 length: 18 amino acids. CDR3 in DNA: TGTGCCAGCAGCCTCCCGAGACTAGCGGACATGAACACCGGGGAGCTGTTTTTT. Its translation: CASSLPRLADMNTGELFF.

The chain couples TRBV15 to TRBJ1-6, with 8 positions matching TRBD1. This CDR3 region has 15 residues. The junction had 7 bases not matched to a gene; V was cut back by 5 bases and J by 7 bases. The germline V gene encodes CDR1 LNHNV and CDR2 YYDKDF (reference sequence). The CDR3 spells CATSALDRVNSPLHF. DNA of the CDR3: TGTGCCACCAGCGCCCTGGACAGGGTAAATTCACCCCTCCACTTT.

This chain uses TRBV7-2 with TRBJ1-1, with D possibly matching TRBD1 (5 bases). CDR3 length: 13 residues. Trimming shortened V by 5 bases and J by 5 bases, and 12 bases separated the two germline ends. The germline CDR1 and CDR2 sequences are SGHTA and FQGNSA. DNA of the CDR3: TGTGCCAGCAGCGCAGTCCAGGGTACTGAAGCTTTCTTT. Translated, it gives CASSAVQGTEAFF.

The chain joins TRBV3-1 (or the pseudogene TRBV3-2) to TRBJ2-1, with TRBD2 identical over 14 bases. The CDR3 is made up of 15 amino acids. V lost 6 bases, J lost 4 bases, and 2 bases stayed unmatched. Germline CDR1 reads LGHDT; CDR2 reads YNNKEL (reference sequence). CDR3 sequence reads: CASRWTSGGYNEQFF. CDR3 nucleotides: TGTGCCAGCAGATGGACTAGCGGGGGGTACAATGAGCAGTTCTTC.

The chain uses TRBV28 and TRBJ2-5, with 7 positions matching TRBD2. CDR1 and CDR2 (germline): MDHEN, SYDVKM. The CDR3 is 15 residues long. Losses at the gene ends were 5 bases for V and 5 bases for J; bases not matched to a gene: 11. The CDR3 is CASSPPRGGQETQYF. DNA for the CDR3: TGTGCCAGCAGTCCACCTCGCGGGGGTCAGGAGACCCAGTACTTC.

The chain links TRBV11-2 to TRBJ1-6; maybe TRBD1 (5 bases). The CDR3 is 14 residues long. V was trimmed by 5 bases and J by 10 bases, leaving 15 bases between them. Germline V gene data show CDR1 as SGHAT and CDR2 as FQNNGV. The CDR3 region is CASSPPVGGSPLHF. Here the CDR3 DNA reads TGTGCCAGCAGCCCACCGGTGGGGGGATCACCCCTCCACTTT. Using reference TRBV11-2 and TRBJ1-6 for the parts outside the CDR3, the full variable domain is EAGVAQSPRYKIIEKRQSVAFWCNPISGHATLYWYQQILGQGPKLLIQFQNNGVVDDSQLPKDRFSAERLKGVDSTLKIQPAKLEDSAVYLCASSPPVGGSPLHFGNGTRLTVT.

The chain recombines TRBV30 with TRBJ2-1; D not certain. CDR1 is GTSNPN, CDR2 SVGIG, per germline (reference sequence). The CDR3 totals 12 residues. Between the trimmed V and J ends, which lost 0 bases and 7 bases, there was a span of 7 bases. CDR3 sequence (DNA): TGTGCCTGGAGTGTACATCGAAATGAGCAGTTCTTC. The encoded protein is CAWSVHRNEQFF.

The CDR3 spells CASSFRPFSGTGSEKLFF. The CDR3 DNA sequence: TGTGCCAGCAGCTTCAGGCCCTTCTCCGGGACAGGATCAGAAAAACTGTTTTTT. The genes are TRBV7-2 and TRBJ1-4; the match to TRBD1 covers 8 bases. Germline V lookup: CDR1 SGHTA, CDR2 FQGNSA. CDR3 length equals 18 residues. V lost 3 bases to trimming and J lost 8 bases; unmatched junction nucleotides: 17.

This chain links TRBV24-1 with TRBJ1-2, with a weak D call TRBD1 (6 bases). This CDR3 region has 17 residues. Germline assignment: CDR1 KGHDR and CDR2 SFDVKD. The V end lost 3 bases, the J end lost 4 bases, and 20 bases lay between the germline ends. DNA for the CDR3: TGTGCCACCAGTGATCCCAAGGGGGGAGGGACCATCTATGGCTACACCTTC. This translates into CATSDPKGGGTIYGYTF.

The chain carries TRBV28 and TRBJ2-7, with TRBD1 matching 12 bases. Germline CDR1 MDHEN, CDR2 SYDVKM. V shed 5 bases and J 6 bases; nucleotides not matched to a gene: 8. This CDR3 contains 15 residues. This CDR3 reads CASSDSGTGGSEQYF. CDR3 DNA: TGTGCCAGCAGTGACTCCGGGACAGGGGGCTCCGAGCAGTACTTC.

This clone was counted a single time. CDR3 DNA sequence: TGTGCCACCAGCAAGACTAGCGGGATTTACAATGAGCAGTTCTTC. It yields the protein CATSKTSGIYNEQFF. The chain is built from TRBV15 and TRBJ2-1; 11 nucleotides line up with TRBD2. J was trimmed by 4 bases and V by 4 bases; bases with no gene match: 3. Germline V gives CDR1 LNHNV, CDR2 YYDKDF (reference sequence). The CDR3 has 15 residues. Full variable domain (rest looked up from reference TRBV15 and TRBJ2-1): DAMVIQNPRYQVTQFGKPVTLSCSQTLNHNVMYWYQQKSSQAPKLLFHYYDKDFNNEADTPDNFQSRRPNTSFCFLDIRSPGLGDTAMYLCATSKTSGIYNEQFFGPGTRLTVL.

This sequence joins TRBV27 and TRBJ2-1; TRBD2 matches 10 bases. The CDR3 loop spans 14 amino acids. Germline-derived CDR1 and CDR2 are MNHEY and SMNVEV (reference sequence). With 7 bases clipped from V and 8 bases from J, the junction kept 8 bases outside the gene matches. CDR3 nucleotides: TGTGCCAGCAATAACCTAGCGGGAGTACATGAGCAGTTCTTC. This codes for CASNNLAGVHEQFF.

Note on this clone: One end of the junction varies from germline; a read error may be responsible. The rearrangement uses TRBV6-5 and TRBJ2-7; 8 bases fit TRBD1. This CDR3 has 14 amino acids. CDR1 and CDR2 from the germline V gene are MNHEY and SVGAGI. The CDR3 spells CASSNRGQDYKQYF. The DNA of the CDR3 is TGTGCCAGCAGTAACCGGGGACAGGACTACAAGCAGTACTTC.

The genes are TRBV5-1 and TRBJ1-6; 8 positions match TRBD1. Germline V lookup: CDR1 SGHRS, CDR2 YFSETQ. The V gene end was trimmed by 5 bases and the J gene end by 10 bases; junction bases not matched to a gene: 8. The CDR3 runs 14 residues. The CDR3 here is CASSPQGALSPLHF. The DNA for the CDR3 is TGCGCCAGCAGTCCGCAGGGGGCTTTGTCACCCCTCCACTTT.

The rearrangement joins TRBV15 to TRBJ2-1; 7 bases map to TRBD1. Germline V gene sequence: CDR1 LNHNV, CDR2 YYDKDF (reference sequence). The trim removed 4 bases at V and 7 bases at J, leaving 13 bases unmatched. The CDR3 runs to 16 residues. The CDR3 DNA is TGTGCCACCAGCAAAACCGGGACAGCCTTTCTTAATGAGCAGTTCTTC. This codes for CATSKTGTAFLNEQFF.

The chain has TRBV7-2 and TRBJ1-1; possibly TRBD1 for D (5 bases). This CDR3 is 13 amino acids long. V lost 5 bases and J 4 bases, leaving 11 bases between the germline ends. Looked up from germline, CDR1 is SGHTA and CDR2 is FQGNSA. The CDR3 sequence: CASSTPGPTEAFF. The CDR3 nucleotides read TGTGCCAGCAGCACGCCAGGGCCCACTGAAGCTTTCTTT.

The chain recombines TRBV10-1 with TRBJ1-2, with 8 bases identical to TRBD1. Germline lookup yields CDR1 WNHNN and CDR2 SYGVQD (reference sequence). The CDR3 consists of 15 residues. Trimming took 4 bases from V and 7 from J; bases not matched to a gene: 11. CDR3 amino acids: CASSVTRTGPTGYTF. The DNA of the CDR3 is TGCGCCAGCAGTGTGACGAGGACAGGGCCAACTGGCTACACCTTC.

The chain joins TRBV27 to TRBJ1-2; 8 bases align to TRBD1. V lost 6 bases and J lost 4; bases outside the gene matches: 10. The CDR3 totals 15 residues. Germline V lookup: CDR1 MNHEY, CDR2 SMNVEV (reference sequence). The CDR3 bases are TGTGCCAGCAGCATGACAGGGGTTAAGTCCTATGGCTACACCTTC. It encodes CASSMTGVKSYGYTF.

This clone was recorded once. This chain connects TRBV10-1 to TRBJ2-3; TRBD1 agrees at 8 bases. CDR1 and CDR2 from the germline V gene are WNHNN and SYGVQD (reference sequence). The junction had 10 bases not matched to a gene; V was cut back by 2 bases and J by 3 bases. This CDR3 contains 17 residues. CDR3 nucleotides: TGCGCCAGCAGTGAGGGACCAGGGGGCCCTTCAACAGATACGCAGTATTTT. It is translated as CASSEGPGGPSTDTQYF.